The next 7 T cell receptor beta chains were all read from a single sample in a study of blood T cell repertoires in COVID-19. Measured with immunoSEQ multiplex PCR; TCRdb has only the in-frame clones, and not every one. The sample has 95,000 to 150,000 clones, around three quarters seen once. The sequenced sample consisted of peripheral blood. These receptors all stem from a woman of 80 years or more with acute or convalescent COVID-19.

This clone is a singleton in its sample. The genes are TRBV28 and TRBJ2-2; 7 nucleotides agree with TRBD1. With 5 bases clipped from V and 6 bases from J, the junction kept 3 bases outside the gene matches. Looked up from germline, CDR1 is MDHEN and CDR2 is SYDVKM. CDR3 size: 13 residues. CDR3: CASSPQGAGELFF. DNA for the CDR3: TGTGCCAGCAGTCCCCAGGGGGCCGGGGAGCTGTTTTTT. Combining the CDR3 with reference TRBV28 and TRBJ2-2 gives the whole variable domain DVKVTQSSRYLVKRTGEKVFLECVQDMDHENMFWYRQDPGLGLRLIYFSYDVKMKEKGDIPEGYSVSREKKERFSLILESASTNQTSMYLCASSPQGAGELFFGEGSRLTVL.

The rearrangement uses TRBV23-1 and TRBJ1-5, with D possibly being TRBD1 (6 bases). Being an ORF, TRBV23-1 has a function that is uncertain. Trimming removed 4 bases from V and 6 bases from J, with 19 bases in between. The CDR3 runs to 16 residues. The CDR3 loop is CASSRKTGRGGQPQHF. CDR3 DNA sequence: TGCGCCAGCAGTCGGAAGACAGGTCGGGGGGGTCAGCCCCAGCATTTT.

The V gene is TRBV19, the J gene TRBJ2-3; 8 positions match TRBD2. The CDR3 has 13 amino acids. Germline CDR1 reads LNHDA; CDR2 reads SQIVND (reference sequence). With 8 bases clipped from V and 6 bases from J, the junction kept 7 bases outside the gene matches. CDR3 DNA: TGTGCCAGTCTCCAGCGGGGGCGGGATACGCAGTATTTT. Translating gives CASLQRGRDTQYF.

The table lists this clone with a count of one. The J gene is TRBJ1-1, the V gene TRBV6-6; D is possibly TRBD1 (6 bases). From germline, CDR1 is MNHNY and CDR2 SVGAGI (reference sequence). The CDR3 loop spans 15 amino acids. Deletions cut 0 bases from V and 0 bases from J, with 8 bases between. The CDR3 loop reads CASSYSGTLNTEAFF. The CDR3 bases are TGTGCCAGCAGTTACTCGGGGACACTGAACACTGAAGCTTTCTTT.

The CDR3 loop is CASSRQGRGGYTF. The DNA for the CDR3 is TGTGCCAGCAGCCGACAGGGCCGGGGTGGCTACACCTTC. This chain joins TRBV14 and TRBJ1-2; TRBD1 matches 7 bases. The CDR3 runs 13 residues. The junction had 6 bases not matched to a gene; V was cut back by 4 bases and J by 7 bases. The germline V gene encodes CDR1 SGHDN and CDR2 FVKESK.

V usage is TRBV27 and J usage is TRBJ1-5; 8 nucleotides align to TRBD1. There are 15 residues in the CDR3. With V trimmed by 3 bases and J by 1 base, 2 bases remained unmatched. Germline V gives CDR1 MNHEY, CDR2 SMNVEV (reference sequence). The DNA for the CDR3 is TGTGCCAGCAGTTTCCGACAGGGGAGCAATCAGCCCCAGCATTTT. Protein: CASSFRQGSNQPQHF.

V is TRBV10-2 and J is TRBJ1-5, with 8 bases that match TRBD1. Trimming at V came to 9 bases and at J to 7 bases, leaving 14 bases not matched to a gene. The CDR3 is 15 residues long. Germline lookup yields CDR1 WSHSY and CDR2 SAAADI. The CDR3 DNA reads as TGCGCCAGTAGGGTGGGGCAGGGGGCGAGGCAGCCCCAGCATTTT. Amino acid sequence: CASRVGQGARQPQHF.